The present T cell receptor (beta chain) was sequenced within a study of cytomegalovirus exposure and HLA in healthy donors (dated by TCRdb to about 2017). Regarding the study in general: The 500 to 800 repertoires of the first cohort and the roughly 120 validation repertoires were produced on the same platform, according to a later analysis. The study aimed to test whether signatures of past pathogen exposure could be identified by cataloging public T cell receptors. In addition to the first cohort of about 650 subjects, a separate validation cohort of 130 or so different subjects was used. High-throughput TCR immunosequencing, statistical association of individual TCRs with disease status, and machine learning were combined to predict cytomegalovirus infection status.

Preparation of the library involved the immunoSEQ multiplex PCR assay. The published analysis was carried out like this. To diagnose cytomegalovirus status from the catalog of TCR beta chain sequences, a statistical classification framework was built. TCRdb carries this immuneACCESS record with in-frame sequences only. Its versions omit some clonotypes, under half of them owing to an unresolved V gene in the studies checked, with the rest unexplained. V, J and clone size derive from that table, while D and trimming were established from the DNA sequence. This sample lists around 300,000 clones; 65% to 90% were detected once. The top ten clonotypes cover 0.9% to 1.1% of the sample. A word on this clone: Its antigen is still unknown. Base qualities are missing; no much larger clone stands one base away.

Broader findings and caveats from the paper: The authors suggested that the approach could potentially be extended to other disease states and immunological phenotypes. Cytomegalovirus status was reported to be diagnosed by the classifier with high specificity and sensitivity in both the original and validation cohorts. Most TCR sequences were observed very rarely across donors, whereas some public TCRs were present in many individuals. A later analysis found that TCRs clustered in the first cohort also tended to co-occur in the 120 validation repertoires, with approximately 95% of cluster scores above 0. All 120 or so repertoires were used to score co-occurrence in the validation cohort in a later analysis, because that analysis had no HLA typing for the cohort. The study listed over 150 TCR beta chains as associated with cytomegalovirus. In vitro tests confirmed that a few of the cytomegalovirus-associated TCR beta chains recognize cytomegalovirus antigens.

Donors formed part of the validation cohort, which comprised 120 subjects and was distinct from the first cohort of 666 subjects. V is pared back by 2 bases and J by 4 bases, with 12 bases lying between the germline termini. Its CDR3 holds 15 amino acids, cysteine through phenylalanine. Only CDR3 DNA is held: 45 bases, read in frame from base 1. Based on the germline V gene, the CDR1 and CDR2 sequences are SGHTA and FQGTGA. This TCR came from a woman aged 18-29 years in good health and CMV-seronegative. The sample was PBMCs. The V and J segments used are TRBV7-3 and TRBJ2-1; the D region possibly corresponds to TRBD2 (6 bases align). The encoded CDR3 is CASSLEAGFYNEQFF. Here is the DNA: TGTGCCAGCAGCTTAGAGGCGGGGTTTTACAATGAGCAGTTCTTC.